This T cell receptor (beta chain) was captured by sequencing in a study of blood T cell repertoires in COVID-19. Overall study: Whether acute or convalescent, the COVID-19 samples came from the United States, Italy and Spain.

The CDR3 is 13 residues long. J lost 4 bases, V lost 4 bases, and 3 bases had no gene match. Germline V gene sequence: CDR1 MNHNY, CDR2 SVGAGI (reference sequence). Sequencing was performed with immunoSEQ multiplex PCR; in TCRdb, only in-frame clones are kept and a portion is missing. The sample consists of roughly 360,000 clones, approximately 87% of them appearing once. V and J are TRBV6-6 and TRBJ1-2, with 7 bases identical to TRBD1. The sample taken for sequencing was PBMCs or T cells enriched from blood (not recorded which). The TCR was taken from a man aged 25-40 years who had recovered from COVID-19. The CDR3 spells CASSLRQGYGYTF. CDR3 bases: TGTGCCAGCAGTTTACGACAGGGCTATGGCTACACCTTC.